This T cell receptor (beta chain) derives from a study of T-cell memory formation after mild COVID-19. Study results and limitations: Pre-infection memory harbored some responding clones, suggesting cross-reactive memory joined.

TCRdb processed the 5' RACE reads anew with MiXCR; each CDR3 protein has one entry. The sample has 130,000 to 150,000 distinct CDR3 sequences; over 15% are singletons. CDR1 KGHDR and CDR2 SFDVKD come from the germline V gene. This CDR3 is built from 12 residues. This clonotype was found a few times. Its target is not known. Germline is not matched at one junction end, which may reflect a read error. The chain joins TRBV24-1 to TRBJ1-5; unclear D gene. The sample was PBMCs or a T cell subset sorted from them (not recorded which). This TCR was recovered from an adult woman who had mild COVID-19 (a few samples of this study predate the infection). Cell type and time point are not known. The CDR3 reads CATSALGQPQHF. The CDR3 nucleotides are TGTGCCACCAGTGCTTTGGGTCAGCCCCAGCATTTT.